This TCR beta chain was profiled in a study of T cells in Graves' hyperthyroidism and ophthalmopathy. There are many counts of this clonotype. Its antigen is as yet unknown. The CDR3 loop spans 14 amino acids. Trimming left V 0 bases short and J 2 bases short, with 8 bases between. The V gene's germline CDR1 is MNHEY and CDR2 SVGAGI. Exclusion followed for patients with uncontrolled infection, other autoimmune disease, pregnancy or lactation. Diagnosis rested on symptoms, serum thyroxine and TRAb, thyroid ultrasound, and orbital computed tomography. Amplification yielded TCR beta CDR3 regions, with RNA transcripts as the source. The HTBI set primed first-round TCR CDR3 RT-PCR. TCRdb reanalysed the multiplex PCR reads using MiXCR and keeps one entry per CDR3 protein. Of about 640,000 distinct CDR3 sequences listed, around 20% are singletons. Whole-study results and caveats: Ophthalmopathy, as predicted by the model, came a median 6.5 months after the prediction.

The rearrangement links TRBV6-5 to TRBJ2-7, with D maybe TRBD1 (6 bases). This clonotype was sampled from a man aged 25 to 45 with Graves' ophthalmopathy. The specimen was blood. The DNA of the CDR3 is TGTGCCAGCAGTTACTCGAACAGGGCCTACGAGCAGTACTTC. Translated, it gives CASSYSNRAYEQYF.